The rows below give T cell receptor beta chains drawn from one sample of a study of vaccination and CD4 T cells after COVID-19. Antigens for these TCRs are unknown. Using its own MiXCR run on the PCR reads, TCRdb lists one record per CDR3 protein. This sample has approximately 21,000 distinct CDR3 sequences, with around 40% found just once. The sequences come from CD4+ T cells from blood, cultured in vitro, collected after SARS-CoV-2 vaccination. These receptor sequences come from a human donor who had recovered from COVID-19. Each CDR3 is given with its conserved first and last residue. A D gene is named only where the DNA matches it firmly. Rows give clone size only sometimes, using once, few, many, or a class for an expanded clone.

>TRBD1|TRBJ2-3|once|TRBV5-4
TGTGCCAGCAGTACCGATTGGGGGACAGGGGCTGCAGATACGCAGTATTTT
CASSTDWGTGAADTQYF
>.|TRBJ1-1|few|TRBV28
TGTGCCATCAAATCTCGGGCGAACACTGAAGCTTTCTTT
CAIKSRANTEAFF
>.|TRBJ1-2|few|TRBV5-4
TGTGCCAGCAGCTTGGCGGCCGCTAACTATGGCTACACCTTC
CASSLAAANYGYTF
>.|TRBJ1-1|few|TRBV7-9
TGTGCCAGCAGCCCATCATCCTGGGGGACTGAAGCTTTCTTT
CASSPSSWGTEAFF
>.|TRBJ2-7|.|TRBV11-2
TGTGCCAGCAGCATGGGCGACATTGCCCACGAGCAGTACTTC
CASSMGDIAHEQYF
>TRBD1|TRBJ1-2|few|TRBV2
TGTGCCAGCAGTGTCGGAGGGACAGGGGGCGGTGGCTACACCTTC
CASSVGGTGGGGYTF
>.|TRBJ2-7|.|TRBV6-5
TGTGCCAGCAGTTACTCGATCCAGGGAGAGGGCGAGCAGTACTTC
CASSYSIQGEGEQYF
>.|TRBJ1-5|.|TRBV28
TGTGCCAGCAGTTTACTCGCGACAGGCGGGCAACAGCCCCAGCATTTT
CASSLLATGGQQPQHF
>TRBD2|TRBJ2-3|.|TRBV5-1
TGCGCCAGCAGCACGGGGACTAGCGGGAGGGCCGCGGATACGCAGTATTTT
CASSTGTSGRAADTQYF
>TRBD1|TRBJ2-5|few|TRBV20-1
TGCAGTGCTAGAGGAGGTCAGGGGGCGTTGGAGACCCAGTACTTC
CSARGGQGALETQYF
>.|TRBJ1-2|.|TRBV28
TGTGCCAGCAGTTTAATATCAGCGACGAGCTACACCTTC
CASSLISATSYTF
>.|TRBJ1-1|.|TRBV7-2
TGTGCCAGCAGCTTCGTAAGCCGTGAAGCTTTCTTT
CASSFVSREAFF
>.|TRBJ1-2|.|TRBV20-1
TGCAGTGCCCGGGGCACGGCCGATGGCTACACCTTC
CSARGTADGYTF
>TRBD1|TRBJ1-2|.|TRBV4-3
TGCGCCAGCAGCCAGGCTGGACAGGGGGTTAGCGGCTACACCTTC
CASSQAGQGVSGYTF
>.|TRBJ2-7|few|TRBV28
TGTGCCAGCAGTGCCGCAGGGGACGAGCAGTACTTC
CASSAAGDEQYF
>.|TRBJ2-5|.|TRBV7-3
TGTGCCAGCAGCTTGATGAGGGCAGAGACCCAGTACTTC
CASSLMRAETQYF
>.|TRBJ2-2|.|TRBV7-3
TGTGCCAGCAGCCCCCTTGGTGGGGCCCTCAAGCGCACCGGGGAGCTGTTTTTT
CASSPLGGALKRTGELFF
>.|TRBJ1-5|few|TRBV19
TGTGCCAGCCTCAGGATCGGGTCTAGCAATCAGCCCCAGCATTTT
CASLRIGSSNQPQHF
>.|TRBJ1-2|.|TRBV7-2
TGTGCCAGCAGCTTGGGACCCGGGACTAATAACTATGGCTACACCTTC
CASSLGPGTNNYGYTF
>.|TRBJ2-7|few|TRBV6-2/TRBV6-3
TGTGCCAGCAGTTACTCTTCCAGGGGTGGCGAGCAGTACTTC
CASSYSSRGGEQYF
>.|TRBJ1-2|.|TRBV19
TGTGCCAGTTTCGGGCGGAGTGGCTACACCTTC
CASFGRSGYTF
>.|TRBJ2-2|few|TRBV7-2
TGTGCCAGCAGCTTAAATAGTGGGGCCGGGGAGCTGTTTTTT
CASSLNSGAGELFF